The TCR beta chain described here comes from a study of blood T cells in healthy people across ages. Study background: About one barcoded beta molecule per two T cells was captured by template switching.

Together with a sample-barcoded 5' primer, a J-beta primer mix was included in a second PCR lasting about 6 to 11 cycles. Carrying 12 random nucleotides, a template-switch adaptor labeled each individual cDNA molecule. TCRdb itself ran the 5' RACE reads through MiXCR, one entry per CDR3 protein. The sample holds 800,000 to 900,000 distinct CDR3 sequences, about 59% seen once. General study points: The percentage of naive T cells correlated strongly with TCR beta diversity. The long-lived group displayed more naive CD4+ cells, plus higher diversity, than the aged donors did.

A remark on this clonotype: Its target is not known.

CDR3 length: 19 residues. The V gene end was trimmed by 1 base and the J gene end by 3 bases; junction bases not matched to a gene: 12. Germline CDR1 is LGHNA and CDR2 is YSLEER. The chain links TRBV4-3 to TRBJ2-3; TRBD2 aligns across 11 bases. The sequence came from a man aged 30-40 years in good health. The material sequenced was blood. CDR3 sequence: CASSQGSLAGGLSTDTQYF. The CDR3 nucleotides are TGCGCCAGCAGCCAAGGATCGCTAGCGGGGGGCCTCTCAACAGATACGCAGTATTTT.